These 27 T cell receptor beta chains came from one sample sequenced in a study of cytomegalovirus exposure and HLA in healthy donors. In the PCR, 60 Vbeta and 13 Jbeta primers were used. Data came from immunoSEQ multiplex PCR; TCRdb stores just in-frame clones and leaves some out. The data hold about 160,000 clones, with roughly 83% observed a single time. The sample consisted of PBMCs. These receptors were obtained from a human donor in good health.

The J gene is TRBJ1-6, the V gene TRBV7-2; the D is unclear. The ends were cut back, 3 bases at V and 0 bases at J, with 15 bases in the middle. The germline V gene has CDR1 SGHTA and CDR2 FQGNSA. This CDR3 is 18 amino acids long. CDR3 amino acids: CASSFSWIRSSYNSPLHF. CDR3 DNA sequence: TGTGCCAGCAGCTTTAGCTGGATTCGGAGCTCCTATAATTCACCCCTCCACTTT.

V usage is TRBV2 and J usage is TRBJ2-1; the match to TRBD2 covers 9 bases. Germline V gene sequence: CDR1 SNHLY, CDR2 FYNNEI. With V trimmed by 6 bases and J by 5 bases, 11 bases remained unmatched. The CDR3 runs 16 residues. CDR3 loop: CASSESFLAGDNEQFF. Here the CDR3 DNA reads TGTGCCAGCAGCGAATCATTTTTAGCGGGAGACAATGAGCAGTTCTTC. The full variable domain, with the rest looked up from reference TRBV2 and TRBJ2-1, is EPEVTQTPSHQVTQMGQEVILRCVPISNHLYFYWYRQILGQKVEFLVSFYNNEISEKSEIFDDQFSVERPDGSNFTLKIRSTKLEDSAMYFCASSESFLAGDNEQFFGPGTRLTVL.

This clone showed up just once. The chain is built from TRBV16 and TRBJ1-2; the D is unclear. The germline CDR1 and CDR2 sequences are KGHSY and FQNENV. The CDR3 is 15 residues long. The V gene lost 0 bases and the J gene lost 2 bases, with 10 bases spanning the gap. The chain's CDR3 is CASSQSPTGNYGYTF. The DNA for the CDR3 is TGTGCCAGCAGCCAATCCCCGACGGGGAACTATGGCTACACCTTC.

V gene TRBV15 combines with J gene TRBJ2-1; the match to TRBD1 covers 9 bases. This CDR3 region has 15 residues. V was pared by 0 bases and J by 3 bases, with 0 bases of the junction left unmatched. CDR1 is LNHNV and CDR2 is YYDKDF in the germline V gene (reference sequence). CDR3 coding DNA: TGTGCCACCAGCAGAGAGACAGGGGGCTACAATGAGCAGTTCTTC. Amino acids: CATSRETGGYNEQFF. The entire variable domain, with the rest obtained from reference TRBV15 and TRBJ2-1, is as follows: DAMVIQNPRYQVTQFGKPVTLSCSQTLNHNVMYWYQQKSSQAPKLLFHYYDKDFNNEADTPDNFQSRRPNTSFCFLDIRSPGLGDTAMYLCATSRETGGYNEQFFGPGTRLTVL.

The chain links TRBV2 to TRBJ2-1; 14 bases line up with TRBD2. V lost 8 bases to trimming and J lost 7 bases; unmatched junction nucleotides: 7. This CDR3 has 15 residues. From germline, CDR1 is SNHLY and CDR2 FYNNEI. In nucleotides, the CDR3 is TGTGCCAGCTGGGGACTAGCGGGAGCGGGTAATGAGCAGTTCTTC. Protein product: CASWGLAGAGNEQFF.

The table lists this clone with a few counts. The chain is built from TRBV5-1 and TRBJ2-5; maybe TRBD1 (5 bases). The CDR3 covers 15 residues. The germline V and J ends were trimmed by 5 bases and 1 base, with 15 bases remaining between them. CDR1 SGHRS and CDR2 YFSETQ come from the germline V gene. The CDR3 sequence: CASSPIDRFQETQYF. CDR3 in DNA: TGCGCCAGCAGTCCGATAGACAGATTCCAAGAGACCCAGTACTTC.

The V gene is TRBV5-1, the J gene TRBJ2-2, with D possibly being TRBD2 (6 bases). CDR1 SGHRS and CDR2 YFSETQ come from the germline V gene. The CDR3 loop spans 16 amino acids. V was clipped by 3 bases and J by 3 bases, with 15 bases between them. For the CDR3, the DNA is TGCGCCAGCAGCTCTGGAGGGGTTTTGGACACCGGGGAGCTGTTTTTT. Amino acid sequence: CASSSGGVLDTGELFF.

J is TRBJ2-1 and V is TRBV25-1; D is uncertain. The germline gives CDR1 MGHDK, CDR2 SYGVNS. The V and J ends lost 3 bases and 9 bases respectively, with 9 bases between them. CDR3 length: 12 amino acids. The CDR3 spells CASSDLLSEQFF. CDR3 DNA sequence: TGTGCCAGCAGTGACCTCCTGTCTGAGCAGTTCTTC.

The count of this clone is one. The genes are TRBV4-3 and TRBJ2-1, with a tentative D call TRBD1 (5 bases). Per the germline V gene, CDR1 is LGHNA and CDR2 is YSLEER. V dropped 0 bases and J dropped 4 bases, with 10 bases sitting between them. This CDR3 has 15 residues. CDR3 residues: CASSQDLGQYNEQFF. CDR3 nucleotides: TGCGCCAGCAGCCAAGATTTGGGGCAGTACAATGAGCAGTTCTTC.

This clone occurred a few times. The chain is built from TRBV27 and TRBJ2-7; 7 positions agree with TRBD1. This CDR3 is built from 14 residues. Germline CDR1 MNHEY, CDR2 SMNVEV (reference sequence). V was clipped by 3 bases and J by 2 bases; unmatched bases: 4. Here the CDR3 DNA reads TGTGCCAGCAGTTTGGGGACAGCAGCCTACGAGCAGTACTTC. Its protein product is CASSLGTAAYEQYF.

This chain uses TRBV27 with TRBJ1-1; possibly TRBD1 for D (5 bases). V lost 2 bases and J lost 3, with 7 bases in between. Per the germline V gene, CDR1 is MNHEY and CDR2 is SMNVEV (reference sequence). This CDR3 has 13 residues. The CDR3 DNA reads TGTGCCAGCAGTTTACAGGGCTACACTGAAGCTTTCTTT. Translation gives CASSLQGYTEAFF.

CDR3 residues: CASSLAGLAYRTDTQYF. The CDR3 DNA reads as TGCGCCAGCAGCTTGGCTGGACTAGCCTACCGCACAGATACGCAGTATTTT. The V and J genes are TRBV5-1 and TRBJ2-3; 8 bases match TRBD2. V trimming: 0 bases; J trimming: 1 base; junction bases outside the gene matches: 7. The CDR3 consists of 17 residues. Germline CDR1 SGHRS, CDR2 YFSETQ. The full variable domain, completed using reference TRBV5-1 and TRBJ2-3, is KAGVTQTPRYLIKTRGQQVTLSCSPISGHRSVSWYQQTPGQGLQFLFEYFSETQRNKGNFPGRFSGRQFSNSRSEMNVSTLELGDSALYLCASSLAGLAYRTDTQYFGPGTRLTVL.

This clone was observed a single time. This chain connects TRBV2 to TRBJ1-2, with 12 bases identical to TRBD1. Germline V gives CDR1 SNHLY, CDR2 FYNNEI. This CDR3 is 15 amino acids long. The V gene end was trimmed by 4 bases and the J gene end by 4 bases; junction bases not matched to a gene: 4. CDR3 sequence: CASSGGQGALYGYTF. The CDR3 DNA is TGTGCCAGCAGTGGGGGACAGGGGGCTCTCTATGGCTACACCTTC.

This clone was detected only once. This sequence joins TRBV4-1 and TRBJ1-1; D call uncertain. Trimming cost V 0 bases and J 4 bases, with 9 bases left between them. The CDR3 loop spans 14 amino acids. The germline V gene has CDR1 MGHRA and CDR2 YSYEKL. CDR3 nucleotides: TGCGCCAGCAGCCAAGATTGGGGAGGCACTGAAGCTTTCTTT. Amino acids: CASSQDWGGTEAFF.

This chain connects TRBV5-6 to TRBJ2-7; 10 bases fit TRBD1. The CDR3 has 14 residues. With 3 bases clipped from V and 3 bases from J, the junction kept 3 bases outside the gene matches. CDR1 SGHDT and CDR2 YYEEEE come from the germline V gene. The CDR3 reads CASSSRDRGYEQYF. As DNA, the CDR3 is TGTGCCAGCAGCTCCCGGGACAGGGGCTACGAGCAGTACTTC.

V usage is TRBV13 and J usage is TRBJ1-4, with D uncertain. Germline CDR1 and CDR2: PRHDT and FYEKMQ (reference sequence). The ends were cut back, 7 bases at V and 0 bases at J, with 12 bases in the middle. The length of the CDR3 is 15 residues. The CDR3 bases are TGTGCCAGCACCCTCAGAATCACAACTAATGAAAAACTGTTTTTT. Residues: CASTLRITTNEKLFF.

This clone was picked up one time. The chain is built from TRBV7-2 and TRBJ2-2; 7 bases line up with TRBD2. Trimming at V came to 2 bases and at J to 4 bases, leaving 4 bases not matched to a gene. The CDR3 has 15 residues. The germline V gene has CDR1 SGHTA and CDR2 FQGNSA. The CDR3 DNA sequence: TGTGCCAGCAGCTTAAAGCGGGGCGGCACCGGGGAGCTGTTTTTT. This translates into CASSLKRGGTGELFF.

The chain recombines TRBV19 with TRBJ1-2; 7 bases agree with TRBD1. Trimming took 4 bases from V and 1 from J; bases not matched to a gene: 6. The CDR3 spans 15 residues. Germline CDR1 reads LNHDA; CDR2 reads SQIVND (reference sequence). This CDR3 is CASSTPGQYNYGYTF. The CDR3, as DNA: TGTGCCAGTAGTACCCCGGGACAGTATAACTATGGCTACACCTTC.

This clone was seen more than once but under ten times. This chain connects TRBV28 to TRBJ2-7, with TRBD1 identical over 9 bases. Germline CDR1 is MDHEN and CDR2 is SYDVKM. The CDR3 runs 17 residues. Losses at the gene ends were 4 bases for V and 5 bases for J; bases not matched to a gene: 15. The CDR3 region has the DNA TGTGCCAGCAGTTCACCCCAAGGGACAGGGCGGATAAACGAGCAGTACTTC. Translating it yields CASSSPQGTGRINEQYF.

The CDR3 nucleotides are TGTGCCAGCAGCCAAGAAGGGGCCCCTTATGGCTACACCTTC. This encodes CASSQEGAPYGYTF. The V gene is TRBV14, the J gene TRBJ1-2; possible D gene TRBD1, 5 bases. V was shortened by 0 bases and J by 5 bases, with 10 bases between the two germline ends. This CDR3 has 14 residues. CDR1 is SGHDN, CDR2 FVKESK, per germline.

The rearrangement uses TRBV14 and TRBJ2-2, with TRBD2 as a possible D gene (7 bases). Trimming removed 4 bases at V and 3 bases at J, with 15 bases between. The length of the CDR3 is 16 residues. Per the germline V gene, CDR1 is SGHDN and CDR2 is FVKESK. CDR3 sequence: CASSRRGGADTGELFF. CDR3 coding DNA: TGTGCCAGCAGCCGGAGGGGGGGGGCCGACACCGGGGAGCTGTTTTTT.

The chain uses TRBV20-1 and TRBJ1-1, with 7 bases that match TRBD1. The CDR3 is 11 residues long. V lost 3 bases to trimming and J lost 10 bases; unmatched junction nucleotides: 5. CDR1 and CDR2 (germline): DFQATT, SNEGSKA (reference sequence). CDR3 coding DNA: TGCAGTGCTAGTGGGACAGAAGGAGCTTTCTTT. Translated: CSASGTEGAFF.

The genes are TRBV29-1 and TRBJ1-2, with D uncertain. The CDR3 extends over 11 amino acids. Per germline, CDR1 SQVTM and CDR2 ANQGSEA. With 3 bases removed from V and 4 bases from J, the gap between germline ends came to 6 bases. The DNA for the CDR3 is TGCAGCGTTGAGGAGGGCTATGGCTACACCTTC. The encoded protein is CSVEEGYGYTF.

This chain links TRBV1 with TRBJ2-7; the table's D call of TRBD2 was not tested on the DNA. TRBV1 represents a pseudogene. The CDR3 loop spans 18 amino acids. CDR3 sequence reads: CTSRHRGTSGEAAYEQYF. CDR3 DNA: TGCACCAGCAGACACAGGGGGACTAGCGGCGAAGCGGCCTACGAGCAGTACTTC.

This sequence joins TRBV7-2 and TRBJ2-7, with 9 bases identical to TRBD1. The V segment lost 4 bases and the J segment 11 bases; nucleotides outside the gene matches: 9. The CDR3 loop spans 13 amino acids. Germline lookup yields CDR1 SGHTA and CDR2 FQGNSA. The CDR3: CASSSPGQGAKYF. Written as DNA, the CDR3 is TGTGCCAGCAGCTCCCCGGGACAGGGAGCTAAGTACTTC.

The rearrangement links TRBV30 to TRBJ1-6; TRBD1 is a possible D gene (6 bases). The V end was cut by 7 bases, the J end by 8 bases, with 15 bases between. CDR1 is GTSNPN, CDR2 SVGIG, per germline (reference sequence). This CDR3 contains 13 residues. This CDR3 is CAFNTGRDSPLHF. CDR3 in DNA: TGTGCCTTCAATACAGGGAGGGATTCACCCCTCCACTTT.

This clone was counted a single time. This rearrangement joins TRBV28 to TRBJ2-7, with a tentative D call TRBD1 (5 bases). The CDR3 spans 14 residues. Between the trimmed V and J ends, which lost 5 bases and 2 bases, there was a span of 13 bases. Germline V gives CDR1 MDHEN, CDR2 SYDVKM. The DNA of the CDR3 is TGTGCCAGCAGTCCCAGGGTTTCCACCTACGAGCAGTACTTC. As protein: CASSPRVSTYEQYF.